This is a list of T cell receptor beta chains from one sample in a study of preoperative IRX-2 immunotherapy in early breast cancer. Generated by immunoSEQ multiplex PCR, the TCRdb table keeps only in-frame clones and is missing some. The repertoire has roughly 13,000 clones, approximately 91% of them found once; the top ten carry over 25%. This sample was obtained from a patient treated with IRX-2 immunotherapy. The receptors stem from a human donor with breast cancer. Each CDR3 is given with its conserved first and last residue. D genes are given only for firm matches. The size of a clone is reported for some rows only, either as once, few or many, or as a class for expanded clones.

j_call clone_size d_call v_call cdr3_nt cdr3_aa
TRBJ2-3 - - TRBV11-2 TGTGCCAGCAGCTTACTACCTCGGACAGCGACTAGCACAGATACGCAGTATTTT CASSLLPRTATSTDTQYF
TRBJ1-2 - TRBD1 TRBV4-2 TGTGCCAGCAGCCAGGGACAGGGGGCACGTGGCTACACCTTC CASSQGQGARGYTF
TRBJ2-2 once - TRBV5-1 TGCGCCAGCAGCAACGGACACAACGCCCTCACCGGGGAGCTGTTTTTT CASSNGHNALTGELFF
TRBJ2-4 - - TRBV25-1 TGTGCCAGCAGTGATAGTGGCAAAAACATTCAGTACTTC CASSDSGKNIQYF
TRBJ1-5 - - TRBV19 TGTGCCAGTAGTATTAGTTGGGATAGCAATCAGCCCCAGCATTTT CASSISWDSNQPQHF
TRBJ1-5 - - TRBV27 TGTGCCAGCTCTTACAGGGTAGGCAATCAGCCCCAGCATTTT CASSYRVGNQPQHF
TRBJ2-3 - TRBD2 TRBV6-1 TGTGCCAGCAGTGAAGCGGGCCTAGCGGGGGGCCATACGCAGTATTTT CASSEAGLAGGHTQYF
TRBJ2-3 - - TRBV7-6 TGTGCCAGCAGCTTAGTAGGGTGGGGCACAGATACGCAGTATTTT CASSLVGWGTDTQYF
TRBJ2-1 - TRBD2 TRBV28 TGTGCCAGCAGCCCCGCTAGCGGGGGGGTCAATGAGCAGTTCTTC CASSPASGGVNEQFF
TRBJ2-6 once - TRBV6-5 TGTGCCAGCAGCCCCATGGCGTCGGCCAACGTCCTGACTTTC CASSPMASANVLTF
TRBJ2-7 - - TRBV10-3 TGTGCCATCAGTGAGTCTAGGGTCCCTAGCCACGAGCAGTACTTC CAISESRVPSHEQYF
TRBJ2-5 - - TRBV18 TGTGCCAGCTCGCTGGTAGACACCGTCGAGACCCAGTACTTC CASSLVDTVETQYF
TRBJ1-2 medium-sized - TRBV4-2 TGTGCCAGCAGCCAAGATCCTGCAGGGGCTCACTATGGCTACACCTTC CASSQDPAGAHYGYTF
TRBJ1-5 - - TRBV10-3 TGTGCCAGCAGTTACAGTAGGGATCAGCCCCAGCATTTT CASSYSRDQPQHF
TRBJ2-2 - - TRBV5-5 TGTGCCAGCAGCTTGGGGAACTGGGGGGCTACCGGGGAGCTGTTTTTT CASSLGNWGATGELFF
TRBJ2-5 once - TRBV19 TGTGCCAGTAGAGGGACCGCAGCAGGCCAAGAGACCCAGTACTTC CASRGTAAGQETQYF
TRBJ1-2 - TRBD1 TRBV6-6 TGTGCCAGTTCCCCCGGGACAGGGTCCGGTGGCTACACCTTC CASSPGTGSGGYTF
TRBJ2-7 once TRBD2 TRBV5-1 TGCGCCAGCAGCCCACCGACTAGCGGGATCAACGAGCAGTACTTC CASSPPTSGINEQYF
TRBJ1-5 - - TRBV20-1 TGCAGTGCTAGGTTCCAGCCCCAGCATTTT CSARFQPQHF
TRBJ1-3 - - TRBV5-5 TGTGCCAGCAGCTTTAGTGCAGCATGGGGTTTGGTCAACACCATATATTTT CASSFSAAWGLVNTIYF
TRBJ2-3 - - TRBV15 TGTGCCACCCAGATTGCGGCCACAGATACGCAGTATTTT CATQIAATDTQYF
TRBJ2-7 - - TRBV11-3 TGTGCCAGCAGCCAGTCTACCTACGAGCAGTACTTC CASSQSTYEQYF
TRBJ1-1 - TRBD1 TRBV2 TGTGCCAGCAGTGACACCGGGACAGGGATCCGAGCTTTCTTT CASSDTGTGIRAFF
TRBJ2-3 - - TRBV1 TGCACCAGCAGCCAAGATCCGGAAGAGCGGGGGGTCACAGATACGCAGTATTTT CTSSQDPEERGVTDTQYF
TRBJ2-5 once TRBD2 TRBV7-6 TGTGCCAGCAGCACTCTAGCGGGGTACCAAGAGACCCAGTACTTC CASSTLAGYQETQYF
TRBJ1-2 - TRBD1 TRBV5-1 TGCGCCAGCAGCCGAGGACAGGGAACACTTTTCGGCTACACCTTC CASSRGQGTLFGYTF
TRBJ2-5 once - TRBV5-1 TGCGCCAGCAGCTTAACATCGACAGGAAAAGAGACCCAGTACTTC CASSLTSTGKETQYF
TRBJ1-1 - - TRBV30 TGTGCCTGGAGACAGGCCTTGAACACTGAAGCTTTCTTT CAWRQALNTEAFF
TRBJ1-2 - - TRBV7-3 TGTGCCAGCAGCCGAGACGGTGGTGGCTACACCTTC CASSRDGGGYTF
TRBJ1-3 once - TRBV6-6 TGTGCCAGTTATTGGACGTTAGGAAACACCATATATTTT CASYWTLGNTIYF
TRBJ1-2 - - TRBV7-2 TGTGCCAGCAGCTCCCGGTTGTTCGGCTACACCTTC CASSSRLFGYTF
TRBJ1-3 - TRBD1 TRBV28 TGTGCCAGCAGTTTATACGCCCTGTTGCAGGGGGCGGGGGGAAACACCATATATTTT CASSLYALLQGAGGNTIYF
TRBJ2-4 - TRBD1 TRBV2 TGTGCCAGCAGAGAAGGGGGCAACATTCAGTACTTC CASREGGNIQYF
TRBJ1-1 - - TRBV30 TGTGCCTGGAGTGTGTGGGGCGGGGCCCGGAACACTGAAGCTTTCTTT CAWSVWGGARNTEAFF
TRBJ1-4 - TRBD1 TRBV2 TGTGCCAGCAGCCGGGACAGAAATGAAAAACTGTTTTTT CASSRDRNEKLFF
TRBJ1-1 - - TRBV18 TGTGCCAGCTCACCAGGTAGCAGGTCTGAAGCTTTCTTT CASSPGSRSEAFF
TRBJ2-7 - TRBD1 TRBV7-6 TGTGCCAGCAGCTTAGGGCAGGGGGTGATTTCCTACGAGCAGTACTTC CASSLGQGVISYEQYF
TRBJ1-2 - TRBD1 TRBV2 TGTGCCTCCGGGACAGGGAATGGCTACACCTTC CASGTGNGYTF
TRBJ1-5 - TRBD1 TRBV6-4 TGTGCCAGCAGTCGCTTGGGGGACAGGGAGTCTTATAGCAATCAGCCCCAGCATTTT CASSRLGDRESYSNQPQHF
TRBJ2-5 - - TRBV10-3 TGTGCCTCAACCGGGACTTCACAAGAGACCCAGTACTTC CASTGTSQETQYF
TRBJ2-5 - - TRBV6-5 TGTGCCAGCAGTTACGGCTCGGGGGTCCCAGAGACCCAGTACTTC CASSYGSGVPETQYF
TRBJ2-5 - - TRBV27 TGTGCCAGCAGTATGACCCCTGGGGGGCTCGGGACCCAGTACTTC CASSMTPGGLGTQYF
TRBJ1-3 - TRBD1 TRBV6-1 TGTGCCAGCAGCGGACAGGGGCTCTCTGGAAACACCATATATTTT CASSGQGLSGNTIYF
TRBJ2-3 - - TRBV5-5 TGTGCCAGCAGCTTGCTCGGGGAAACCACAGATACGCAGTATTTT CASSLLGETTDTQYF
TRBJ2-1 - TRBD1 TRBV5-5 TGTGCCAGCAGCTTGGAGTCAGGGGGCTTCAATGAGCAGTTCTTC CASSLESGGFNEQFF
TRBJ1-1 - TRBD1 TRBV6-1 TGTGCCAGCATTCCCTCGGGACAGGGCGTCACTGAAGCTTTCTTT CASIPSGQGVTEAFF